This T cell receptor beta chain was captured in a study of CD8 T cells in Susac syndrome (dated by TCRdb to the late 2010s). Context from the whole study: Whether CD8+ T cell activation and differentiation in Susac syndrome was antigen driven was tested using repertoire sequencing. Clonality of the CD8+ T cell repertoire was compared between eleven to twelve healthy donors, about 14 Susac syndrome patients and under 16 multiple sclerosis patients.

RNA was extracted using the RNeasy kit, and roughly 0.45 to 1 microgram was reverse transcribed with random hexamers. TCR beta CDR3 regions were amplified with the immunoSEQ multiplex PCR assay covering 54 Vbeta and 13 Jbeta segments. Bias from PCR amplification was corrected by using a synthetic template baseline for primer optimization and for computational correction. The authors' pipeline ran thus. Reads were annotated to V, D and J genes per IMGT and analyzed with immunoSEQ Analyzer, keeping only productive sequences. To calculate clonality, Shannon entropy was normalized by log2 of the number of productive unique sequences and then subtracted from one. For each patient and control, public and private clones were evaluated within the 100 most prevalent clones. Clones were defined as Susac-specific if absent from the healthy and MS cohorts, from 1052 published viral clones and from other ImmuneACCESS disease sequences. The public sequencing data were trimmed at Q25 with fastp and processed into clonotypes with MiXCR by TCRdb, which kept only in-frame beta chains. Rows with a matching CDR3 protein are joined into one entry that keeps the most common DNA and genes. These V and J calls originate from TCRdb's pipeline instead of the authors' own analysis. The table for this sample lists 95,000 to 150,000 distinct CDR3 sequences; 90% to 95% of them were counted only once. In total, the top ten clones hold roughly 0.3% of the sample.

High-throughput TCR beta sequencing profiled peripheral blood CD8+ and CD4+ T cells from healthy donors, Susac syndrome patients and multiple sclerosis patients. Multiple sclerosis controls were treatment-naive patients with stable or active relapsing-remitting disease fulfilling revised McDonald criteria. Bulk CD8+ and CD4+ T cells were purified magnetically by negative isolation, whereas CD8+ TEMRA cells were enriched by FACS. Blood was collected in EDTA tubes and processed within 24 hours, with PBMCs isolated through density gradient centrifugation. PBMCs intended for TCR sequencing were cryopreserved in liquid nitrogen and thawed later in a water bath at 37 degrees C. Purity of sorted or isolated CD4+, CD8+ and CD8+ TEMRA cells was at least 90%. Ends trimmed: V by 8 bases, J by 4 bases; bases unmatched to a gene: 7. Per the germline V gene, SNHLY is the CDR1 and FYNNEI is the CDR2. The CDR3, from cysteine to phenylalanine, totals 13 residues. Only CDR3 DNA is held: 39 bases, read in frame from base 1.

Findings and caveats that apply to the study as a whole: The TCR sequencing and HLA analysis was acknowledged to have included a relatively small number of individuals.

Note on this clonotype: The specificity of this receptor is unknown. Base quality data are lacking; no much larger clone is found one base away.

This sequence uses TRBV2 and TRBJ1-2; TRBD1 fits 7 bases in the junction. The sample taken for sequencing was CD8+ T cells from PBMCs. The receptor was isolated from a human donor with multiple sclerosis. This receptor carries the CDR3 CASRPGQPYGYTF. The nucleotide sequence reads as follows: TGTGCCAGCCGACCGGGACAGCCCTATGGCTACACCTTC.